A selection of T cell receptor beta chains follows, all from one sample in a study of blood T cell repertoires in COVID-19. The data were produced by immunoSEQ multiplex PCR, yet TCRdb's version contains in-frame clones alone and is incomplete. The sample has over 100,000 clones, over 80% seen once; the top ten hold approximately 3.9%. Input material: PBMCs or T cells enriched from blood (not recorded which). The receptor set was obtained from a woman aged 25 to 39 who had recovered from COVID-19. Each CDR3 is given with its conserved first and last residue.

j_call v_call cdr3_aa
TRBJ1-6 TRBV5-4 CASSESLHRLNSPLHF
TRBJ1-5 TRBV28 CASTHNEGRGQPQHF
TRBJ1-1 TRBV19 CASSTAGYEAFF
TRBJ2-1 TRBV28 CASSPPDRSSYNEQFF
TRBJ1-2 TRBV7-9 CASSLGQGDYGYTF
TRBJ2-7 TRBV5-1 CASSLAGGATYEQYF
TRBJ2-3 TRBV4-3 CASSQDRGTDTQYF
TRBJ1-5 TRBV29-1 CSVGRPNQPQHF
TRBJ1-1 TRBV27 CASRGTEAFF
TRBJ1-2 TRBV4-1 CASSSGQGGYGYTF
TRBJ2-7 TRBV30 CAWTLGTANTEQYF
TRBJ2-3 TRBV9 CASSIGLAGTPDTQYF
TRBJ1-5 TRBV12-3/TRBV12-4 CASSLASNQPQHF
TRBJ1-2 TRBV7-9 CASSFISARLGNYGYTF
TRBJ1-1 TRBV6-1 CASSERILGAFF
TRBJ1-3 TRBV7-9 CASSLGTGLGNTIYF
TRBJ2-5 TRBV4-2 CASSQTGTSGSQETQYF
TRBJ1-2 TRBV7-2 CASSLVSGISGYTF
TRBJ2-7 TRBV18 CASSLLGQGSDEQYF
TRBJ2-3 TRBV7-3 CASSRNDRPGADTQYF
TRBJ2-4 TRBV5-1 CASSSGQGYKNIQYF
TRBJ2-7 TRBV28 CASSQGTVEQYF
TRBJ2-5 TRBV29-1 CSVEGDRDPGTQYF
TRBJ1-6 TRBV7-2 CASSRKGGHNSPLHF
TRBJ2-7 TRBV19 CASSPPTGTDSYEQYF
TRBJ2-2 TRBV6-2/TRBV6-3 CASSYLLGGPTGELFF
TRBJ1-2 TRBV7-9 CASSSRQGTNYGYTF
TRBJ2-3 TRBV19 CASSREAGTDTQYF
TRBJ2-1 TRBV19 CASTSSGGASGLYNEQFF
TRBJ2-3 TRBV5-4 CASSLELAGTDTQYF
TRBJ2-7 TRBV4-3 CASSLQIYYEQYF
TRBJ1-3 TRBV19 CASSPPGGLSGNTIYF
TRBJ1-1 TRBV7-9 CASSLARFEAFF
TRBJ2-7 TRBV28 CASSLGDRGWYEQYF
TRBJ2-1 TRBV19 CASSRVRGSQYNEQFF
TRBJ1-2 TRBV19 CASSIHRPNYGYTF
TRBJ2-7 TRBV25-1 CASGSYEQYF
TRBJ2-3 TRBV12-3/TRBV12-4 CASSLGHTDTQYF
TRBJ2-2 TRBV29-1 CSVGEGLPGELFF
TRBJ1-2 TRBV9 CASSVAPRGTATNYGYTF
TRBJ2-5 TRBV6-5 CASSRLAGEETQYF
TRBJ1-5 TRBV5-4 CASSSGTGESPQHF
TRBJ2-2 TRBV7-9 CASSRFTGRVAGELFF
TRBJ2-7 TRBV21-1 CASSNRQGCYEQYF
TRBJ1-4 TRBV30 CAWTPRVGTNEKLFF